Listed below are T cell receptor beta chains from one sample, sequenced in a study of blood T cell repertoires in COVID-19. Assay used: immunoSEQ multiplex PCR; TCRdb lists only in-frame clones, some missing. The sample contains roughly 440,000 clones, more than 70% of which appear only once. The sample comprised peripheral blood. Every receptor here comes from a woman between 45 and 60 years old with COVID-19, enrolled during active disease. Each CDR3 is given with its conserved first and last residue. Fields, in order: J gene, CDR3 length, V gene, clone size, D gene, CDR3 DNA, CDR3 protein. A D gene is named only where the DNA matches it firmly. Not every row has a clone size; where given, it reads once, few, many or a size class.

J: TRBJ1-1
length: 14
V: TRBV7-2
size: NA
D: NA
DNA: TGTGCCAGCAGCTCAAACGCAGGGACTTGGGGAGCTTTCTTT
CDR3: CASSSNAGTWGAFF

J: TRBJ2-7
length: 15
V: TRBV2
size: NA
D: NA
DNA: TGTGCCAGCAGTCAGGACAGTGGGTCTATTTTCCAGCAGTACTTC
CDR3: CASSQDSGSIFQQYF

J: TRBJ2-5
length: 14
V: TRBV10-2
size: NA
D: NA
DNA: TGCGCCAGCAGAAAATCGGGAGCACAAGAGACCCAGTACTTC
CDR3: CASRKSGAQETQYF

J: TRBJ2-3
length: 13
V: TRBV11-2
size: NA
D: NA
DNA: TGTGCCAGCAGCGCACACGTCACAGATACGCAGTATTTT
CDR3: CASSAHVTDTQYF

J: TRBJ1-2
length: 14
V: TRBV4-1
size: NA
D: TRBD1
DNA: TGCGCCAGCAGCCAAGCGGACAGGGCCCCTGGCTACACCTTC
CDR3: CASSQADRAPGYTF

J: TRBJ2-6
length: 19
V: TRBV2
size: NA
D: NA
DNA: TGTGCCAGCAGTGAAGGCGGGTTGAAGGGGGGGCCCGGGGCCAACGTCCTGACTTTC
CDR3: CASSEGGLKGGPGANVLTF

J: TRBJ1-5
length: 14
V: TRBV28
size: NA
D: NA
DNA: TGTGCCAGCATCCAAGGCGGGGTTAATCAGCCCCAGCATTTT
CDR3: CASIQGGVNQPQHF

J: TRBJ1-5
length: 12
V: TRBV7-9
size: NA
D: TRBD1
DNA: TGTGCCAGCAGCCAGGGGGTTCAGCCCCAGCATTTT
CDR3: CASSQGVQPQHF

J: TRBJ2-2
length: 14
V: TRBV5-1
size: once
D: NA
DNA: TGCGCCAGCAGCTGGGGCCCGAACACCGGGGAGCTGTTTTTT
CDR3: CASSWGPNTGELFF

J: TRBJ1-3
length: 16
V: TRBV19
size: NA
D: NA
DNA: TGTGCCAGTGGGGACTCCGGGGCTAACTCTGGAAACACCATATATTTT
CDR3: CASGDSGANSGNTIYF

J: TRBJ1-1
length: 13
V: TRBV20-1
size: NA
D: TRBD1
DNA: TGCAGTGCTAGTGCCGACAGGGCAACTGAAGCTTTCTTT
CDR3: CSASADRATEAFF

J: TRBJ2-3
length: 13
V: TRBV24-1
size: NA
D: TRBD1
DNA: TGTGCCACCAGCATCAGGGGGACAGATACGCAGTATTTT
CDR3: CATSIRGTDTQYF

J: TRBJ1-5
length: 15
V: TRBV28
size: NA
D: NA
DNA: TGTGCCAGCAGTTTCCTGGACAGCCGAAATCAGCCCCAGCATTTT
CDR3: CASSFLDSRNQPQHF

J: TRBJ2-7
length: 13
V: TRBV11-3
size: NA
D: NA
DNA: TGTGCCAGCAGCTTAGGGACAGACTACGAGCAGTACTTC
CDR3: CASSLGTDYEQYF

J: TRBJ2-3
length: 14
V: TRBV7-2
size: NA
D: NA
DNA: TGTGCCAGCAGCTCCTATCTTACCACAGATACGCAGTATTTT
CDR3: CASSSYLTTDTQYF

J: TRBJ2-5
length: 14
V: TRBV11-3
size: NA
D: TRBD1
DNA: TGTGCCAGCAGCCCAACGGGACAGCCAGAGACCCAGTACTTC
CDR3: CASSPTGQPETQYF

J: TRBJ1-3
length: 15
V: TRBV7-2
size: few
D: TRBD1
DNA: TGTGCCAGCAGCGCCAAGACAGGGTCTGGAAACACCATATATTTT
CDR3: CASSAKTGSGNTIYF

J: TRBJ1-6
length: 14
V: TRBV5-1
size: NA
D: TRBD1
DNA: TGCGCCAGCAGCTTGACCGCAGGGGGGTCACCCCTCCACTTT
CDR3: CASSLTAGGSPLHF

J: TRBJ1-5
length: 16
V: TRBV24-1
size: NA
D: TRBD1
DNA: TGTGCCACCAGTGATGCGGACAGGGCGGTAGATCAGCCCCAGCATTTT
CDR3: CATSDADRAVDQPQHF

J: TRBJ2-7
length: 18
V: TRBV28
size: NA
D: TRBD1
DNA: TGTGCCAGCAGCACCCGATGGGGACAGGGGTCTCAGACCTACGAGCAGTACTTC
CDR3: CASSTRWGQGSQTYEQYF

J: TRBJ2-5
length: 17
V: TRBV3-1/TRBV3-2
size: NA
D: TRBD2
DNA: TGTGCCAGCAGCCAAGGGACTAGCGGGGGACTTCAAGAGACCCAGTACTTC
CDR3: CASSQGTSGGLQETQYF

J: TRBJ2-3
length: 14
V: TRBV25-1
size: NA
D: NA
DNA: TGTGCCAGCAGTGTGGCGGCTAGCATAGATACGCAGTATTTT
CDR3: CASSVAASIDTQYF

J: TRBJ2-7
length: 15
V: TRBV28
size: NA
D: TRBD2
DNA: TGTGCCAGCAGTTTCTCCCGAAGCGGGGGCTACGAGCAGTACTTC
CDR3: CASSFSRSGGYEQYF

J: TRBJ2-7
length: 15
V: TRBV27
size: NA
D: NA
DNA: TGTGCCAGCAGTTTAACGGGGGGCGACTCCTACGAGCAGTACTTC
CDR3: CASSLTGGDSYEQYF

J: TRBJ2-7
length: 12
V: TRBV6-5
size: NA
D: NA
DNA: TGTGCCAGCAGTTCACAGCACTACGAGCAGTACTTC
CDR3: CASSSQHYEQYF

J: TRBJ2-3
length: 15
V: TRBV9
size: NA
D: NA
DNA: TGTGCCAGCAGCTCCCGGGGGTATAGCACAGATACGCAGTATTTT
CDR3: CASSSRGYSTDTQYF

J: TRBJ1-1
length: 14
V: TRBV7-8
size: NA
D: NA
DNA: TGTGCCAGCAGCGCCGGGACTTTAGGGCCTGAAGCTTTCTTT
CDR3: CASSAGTLGPEAFF

J: TRBJ1-1
length: 14
V: TRBV30
size: once
D: NA
DNA: TGTGCCTGGAGTCCCCCAGGGGAGGGCACTGAAGCTTTCTTT
CDR3: CAWSPPGEGTEAFF

J: TRBJ1-6
length: 17
V: TRBV28
size: NA
D: TRBD1
DNA: TGTGCCAGCAGTCCTGAAACAGGGGGCTTCTATAATTCACCCCTCCACTTT
CDR3: CASSPETGGFYNSPLHF

J: TRBJ2-7
length: 15
V: TRBV3-1/TRBV3-2
size: NA
D: TRBD2
DNA: TGTGCCAGCAGCCTCGGACTAGCGGGGACCTACGAGCAGTACTTC
CDR3: CASSLGLAGTYEQYF

J: TRBJ1-6
length: 19
V: TRBV7-3
size: few
D: TRBD1
DNA: TGTGCCAGCAGCTCCACTACTGGGACAGGGGGCCACGCAAATTCACCCCTCCACTTT
CDR3: CASSSTTGTGGHANSPLHF

J: TRBJ2-7
length: 16
V: TRBV6-2/TRBV6-3
size: NA
D: NA
DNA: TGTGCCAGCAGTTACTCGTCCGGACAGCTGGGCTACGAGCAGTACTTC
CDR3: CASSYSSGQLGYEQYF

J: TRBJ2-7
length: 14
V: TRBV7-9
size: NA
D: NA
DNA: TGTGCCAGCAGCCCTGGGGACATGGCCTACGAGCAGTACTTC
CDR3: CASSPGDMAYEQYF

J: TRBJ1-1
length: 14
V: TRBV19
size: NA
D: TRBD1
DNA: TGTGCCAGTAGTCTACACAGGGGGCTGACTGAAGCTTTCTTT
CDR3: CASSLHRGLTEAFF

J: TRBJ1-6
length: 17
V: TRBV10-3
size: NA
D: NA
DNA: TGTGCCATCAGTGTGGTAGGAGGCAGGGGTGATAATTCACCCCTCCACTTT
CDR3: CAISVVGGRGDNSPLHF